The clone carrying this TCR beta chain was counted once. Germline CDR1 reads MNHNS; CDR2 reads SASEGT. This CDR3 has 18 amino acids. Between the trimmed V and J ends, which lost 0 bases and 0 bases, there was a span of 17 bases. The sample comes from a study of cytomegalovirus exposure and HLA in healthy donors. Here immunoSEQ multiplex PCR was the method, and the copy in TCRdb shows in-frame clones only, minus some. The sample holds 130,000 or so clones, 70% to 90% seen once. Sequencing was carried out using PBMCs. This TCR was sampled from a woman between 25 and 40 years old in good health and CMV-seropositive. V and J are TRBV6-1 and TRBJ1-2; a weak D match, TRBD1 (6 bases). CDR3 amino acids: CASSEAAIYRVANYGYTF. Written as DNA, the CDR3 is TGTGCCAGCAGTGAAGCCGCGATATACAGGGTAGCTAACTATGGCTACACCTTC.